This T cell receptor beta chain was found in a study of blood T cell repertoires in COVID-19. In the original processing: Estimates of nucleated cell counts were drawn from the amplification of reference gene primers. TCRdb's table, derived via immunoSEQ multiplex PCR, lists solely in-frame clones and lacks some. That table is the source of V, J and clone size, and D and trimming were worked out from the DNA. The data hold 290,000 or so clones, with 90% observed a single time. CDR1 is SEHNR and CDR2 is FQNEAQ in the germline V gene (reference sequence). V was pared by 5 bases and J by 2 bases, with 21 bases between. This CDR3 is built from 17 residues. Participant reports of clinical history set cohort assignment.

This TCR was sampled from a woman younger than 45 who had recovered from COVID-19. Source material: PBMCs or T cells enriched from blood (not recorded which). V is TRBV7-9 and J is TRBJ2-5; tentative D call: TRBD2 (7 bases). The CDR3 DNA reads TGTGCCAGCAGCCAGTGGGGGGGCGGCACTACGCAAGAGACCCAGTACTTC. Protein sequence: CASSQWGGGTTQETQYF. The whole variable domain, remainder taken from reference TRBV7-9 and TRBJ2-5, is DTGVSQNPRHKITKRGQNVTFRCDPISEHNRLYWYRQTLGQGPEFLTYFQNEAQLEKSRLLSDRFSAERPKGSFSTLEIQRTEQGDSAMYLCASSQWGGGTTQETQYFGPGTRLLVL.